The 13 T cell receptor beta chains presented below share a single source sample, sequenced in a study of shared clonotypes between healthy human individuals. Profiled with immunoSEQ multiplex PCR; TCRdb holds only in-frame clones, not every one. The table lists over a million clones, around 95% of them singletons. Sequenced: naive CD4+ T cells sorted from blood. The subset was: CD45RA+ positively selected. The receptors stem from a man aged 25 to 40 in good health.

This clone was recorded once. The rearrangement uses TRBV10-3 and TRBJ2-3; 9 bases line up with TRBD1. Germline CDR1 ENHRY, CDR2 SYGVKD. The CDR3 sequence is 14 residues long. The junction had 4 bases not matched to a gene; V was cut back by 5 bases and J by 4 bases. The CDR3 DNA reads as TGTGCCATCAGTACCAGACAGGGGGCAGATACGCAGTATTTT. Protein: CAISTRQGADTQYF.

Points on this clone: Other DNA sequences from this sample encode an identical CDR3 as well. The chain carries TRBV7-9 and TRBJ2-7, with TRBD1 matching 7 bases. V was pared by 4 bases and J by 3 bases, with 6 bases of the junction left unmatched. Germline values: CDR1 SEHNR, CDR2 FQNEAQ (reference sequence). This CDR3 has 14 amino acids. CDR3 sequence reads: CASSSYRGYYEQYF. The CDR3 nucleotides are TGTGCCAGCAGCTCATACAGGGGCTACTACGAGCAGTACTTC.

The genes are TRBV6-6 and TRBJ2-7, with 7 bases fitting TRBD1. The CDR3 length is 15 residues. CDR1 and CDR2 (germline): MNHNY, SVGAGI (reference sequence). Losses at the gene ends were 0 bases for V and 4 bases for J; bases not matched to a gene: 6. This chain's CDR3 is CASSYSTGTLYEQYF. The CDR3 DNA reads as TGTGCCAGCAGTTACTCGACAGGGACCCTTTACGAGCAGTACTTC.

This clone is a singleton in its sample. The J gene is TRBJ2-3, the V gene TRBV5-3; D is unclear. TRBV5-3 is identified as an open reading frame with a role that is uncertain. V shed 4 bases and J shed 14 bases, with 14 bases lying between them. This CDR3 is 11 amino acids long. CDR3 DNA: TGTGCCAGAAGCATACTCCCCGGTGGGTATTTT. Amino acids: CARSILPGGYF.

DNA of the CDR3: TGTGCCAGCAGTTTAACCAGGCGAGAGACCCAGTACTTC. Residues: CASSLTRRETQYF. The rearrangement joins TRBV27 to TRBJ2-5, with no clear D. Germline V lookup: CDR1 MNHEY, CDR2 SMNVEV (reference sequence). The ends were cut back, 2 bases at V and 4 bases at J, with 8 bases in the middle. CDR3 length: 13 amino acids.

About this clone: Compared with germline, one end of the junction differs, possibly owing to a read error. This chain's CDR3 is CASSLFEGNTGELFF. The CDR3, as DNA: TGTGCTAGCAGCTTATTCGAGGGGAACACCGGGGAGCTGTTTTTT. The V call is TRBV7-7, the J call TRBJ2-2, with D perhaps matching TRBD2 (5 bases). Per the germline V gene, CDR1 is SSHAT and CDR2 is FNYEAQ (reference sequence). The CDR3 totals 15 residues.

On this clone: Distinct nucleotide sequences in the sample also encode this CDR3. The chain uses TRBV19 and TRBJ2-7, with TRBD2 as a possible D gene (5 bases). V was pared by 0 bases and J by 4 bases, with 7 bases between. The CDR3 is made up of 13 amino acids. The germline V gene encodes CDR1 LNHDA and CDR2 SQIVND (reference sequence). For the CDR3, the DNA is TGTGCCAGTAGTATAGAGGGCGGGTACGAGCAGTACTTC. Protein sequence: CASSIEGGYEQYF. The full variable domain, in which reference TRBV19 and TRBJ2-7 provide the parts outside the CDR3, is DGGITQSPKYLFRKEGQNVTLSCEQNLNHDAMYWYRQDPGQGLRLIYYSQIVNDFQKGDIAEGYSVSREKKESFPLTVTSAQKNPTAFYLCASSIEGGYEQYFGPGTRLTVT.

The rearrangement joins TRBV5-8 to TRBJ2-4; 9 bases are shared with TRBD2. CDR1 and CDR2 (germline): SGHTS, YDEGEE. The length of the CDR3 is 16 residues. J lost 6 bases, V lost 0 bases, and 7 bases had no gene match. The CDR3 nucleotides read TGTGCCAGCAGCTTGGAGTTAGCGGGAGTGGCAAACATTCAGTACTTC. It specifies CASSLELAGVANIQYF.

This chain joins TRBV5-1 and TRBJ2-7, with 14 bases that match TRBD2. The CDR3 is 17 residues long. The V gene end was trimmed by 3 bases and the J gene end by 3 bases; junction bases not matched to a gene: 8. Germline V gene sequence: CDR1 SGHRS, CDR2 YFSETQ. The CDR3 nucleotides read TGCGCCAGCAGCTCCCAGACTAGCGGGAGGGCCTTCTACGAGCAGTACTTC. Amino acids: CASSSQTSGRAFYEQYF.

This chain connects TRBV30 to TRBJ1-4, with D unresolved. Germline values: CDR1 GTSNPN, CDR2 SVGIG (reference sequence). The V and J ends lost 4 bases and 7 bases respectively, with 10 bases between them. This CDR3 region has 12 residues. CDR3 in DNA: TGTGCCTGGAATGGACTATCTGAAAAACTGTTTTTT. This translates into CAWNGLSEKLFF. Using reference TRBV30 and TRBJ1-4 for the parts outside the CDR3, the full variable domain is SQTIHQWPATLVQPVGSPLSLECTVEGTSNPNLYWYRQAAGRGLQLLFYSVGIGQISSEVPQNLSASRPQDRQFILSSKKLLLSDSGFYLCAWNGLSEKLFFGSGTQLSVL.

The chain links TRBV14 to TRBJ1-1, with D hard to call. Trimming left V 1 base short and J 5 bases short, with 14 bases between. The CDR3 spans 15 residues. From germline, CDR1 is SGHDN and CDR2 FVKESK. The CDR3 DNA is TGTGCCAGCAGCCAAGTTGAGGGTTTGCGGACTGAAGCTTTCTTT. As protein: CASSQVEGLRTEAFF. Full variable domain (rest looked up from reference TRBV14 and TRBJ1-1): EAGVTQFPSHSVIEKGQTVTLRCDPISGHDNLYWYRRVMGKEIKFLLHFVKESKQDESGMPNNRFLAERTGGTYSTLKVQPAELEDSGVYFCASSQVEGLRTEAFFGQGTRLTVV.

CDR3 sequence: CASSLTGSGRGETQYF. The CDR3 DNA is TGTGCCAGCAGCTTAACAGGCAGCGGGAGGGGAGAGACCCAGTACTTC. This chain links TRBV7-3 with TRBJ2-5; 10 bases fit TRBD2. Looked up from germline, CDR1 is SGHTA and CDR2 is FQGTGA. With 0 bases clipped from V and 4 bases from J, the junction kept 5 bases outside the gene matches. This CDR3 contains 16 residues.

The chain recombines TRBV27 with TRBJ2-7; 7 positions agree with TRBD1. Trimming took 5 bases from V and 4 from J; bases not matched to a gene: 8. Per the germline V gene, CDR1 is MNHEY and CDR2 is SMNVEV (reference sequence). The CDR3 covers 14 residues. CDR3 amino acids: CASSLRTGGYEQYF. Written as DNA, the CDR3 is TGTGCCAGCAGTCTAAGGACAGGCGGGTACGAGCAGTACTTC.